This T cell receptor (beta chain) was observed in a study of shared clonotypes between healthy human individuals (TCRdb year 2020). About the investigation overall: The cohort comprised a couple of women and a few men aged 18 to 49 years. The study deeply sequenced blood TCR repertoires of about 5 healthy adults to estimate repertoire size and the extent of clonotype sharing between individuals. Leukapheresis yielded between about 0.85 and 9.5 billion PBMCs per donor. For each donor, three plates each were used for CD4 naive and CD4 memory, two plates were used for CD8 naive, and one plate was used for CD8 memory. To increase sequencing depth and limit assay-specific biases, TCR repertoire library preparation and sequencing were carried out by different laboratories using diverse techniques. On the study overall, not on this receptor specifically: Based on pairwise subsampling, the degree of clonotype sharing among donors was expected to be affected by sequencing depth. Sampling was restricted to blood, and TCR repertoires in tissues likely differ from the TCR repertoires found in blood. When a handful of donors were compared, the shared fraction of clonotypes was about 5.2% for naive CD4, roughly 3.4% for naive CD8, 2.3% for memory CD4, and about 0.36% for memory CD8. Even with the large sequencing depth, rarefaction of the sorted-subset datasets indicated that sequencing was incomplete. Larger estimated clonotype richness was generally found for naive subsets than for memory subsets. Compared with non-shared clonotypes, clonotypes shared by all four sorted-subset donors had higher generation probabilities. The genetic and exposure-history diversity represented was limited by the small number of donors.

CD8 naive samples consisted of CD45RO-negative cells that were positively selected for CCR7, yielding a CD45RA+CCR7+ population without TemRA cells. The donors were healthy, HIV-negative adults with no recently reported acute infections or vaccinations. All donors were Caucasian adults living in Nashville, Tennessee, USA. Blood was collected by leukapheresis, and PBMCs were isolated by Ficoll-Histopaque density gradient centrifugation and then cryopreserved in liquid nitrogen vapor phase. Purity and quantity of every magnetically sorted T cell population were checked by analytical flow cytometry. Genomic DNA was isolated from every sorted fraction and measured by UV absorbance on a Nanodrop 2000c. Inclusive of the bounding cysteine and phenylalanine, the CDR3 is 15 residues long. The read is trimmed to its CDR3 DNA, 45 bases read in frame from base 1. V loses 4 bases, J loses 5 bases, and the germline ends lie 17 bases apart. CDR1 is given as SEHNR and CDR2 as FQNEAQ, both from the germline V gene (reference sequence).

In regard to this clone: This receptor's antigen is unknown. Nothing much larger sits one base from this clone, and base qualities are not available.

TCR CDR3 regions were amplified from genomic DNA by multiplex PCR using the deep immunoSEQ assay. Extracted genomic DNA from each cell subset was spread evenly across all wells of several immunoSEQ 96-well plates, with each plate serving as a replicate. For sorted subsets, 200 ng of genomic DNA, equivalent to tens of thousands of T cell genomes, went into each replicate PCR. The purified libraries were quantified using a Qubit 3.0 fluorometer, sized with a Bioanalyzer 2100, and then quantified again using the KAPA Library Quantification kit. A separate single-read 150-cycle Illumina NextSeq 550 flow cell was used to sequence each immunoSEQ 96-well plate. From the authors' description of their analysis: Because the immunoSEQ output held only junctional sequences and lacked quality scores, the filtering could not match the filtering applied to full-length reads. To assign V/J genes and CDR3, sequences were annotated against IMGT germline references using PyIR, a Python wrapper for IgBLAST v1.9. Reads were filtered out if the reads had weak V/J assignments (E-value above 1e-6), no CDR3, stop codons, out-of-frame junctions, or ambiguous translated residues. V3J clonotypes were defined by identical inferred V gene, J gene, and CDR3 amino acid sequence. To compute the percentage overlap between repertoires, the number of shared unique clonotypes was divided by the size of the smaller repertoire. Repertoire richness was assessed with RTK rarefaction, the Chao1 estimator, and Recon v2.1 estimates of unobserved clonotypes. OLGA was used to compute generation probabilities for all TCRbeta clonotypes that the gDNA method yielded from a few donors. Drawn from immuneACCESS, this table holds only the in-frame rearrangements with V and J called that TCRdb kept. Clones are partly lost; checked studies trace under half to an unresolved V gene and leave the rest unexplained. That table furnishes V, J and clone size, whereas the DNA furnished D and trimming. Across this sample there are about 2 million clones, with 85% to 95% seen only once. The ten largest clones add up to approximately 1% of the sample.

The chain employs TRBV7-9 and TRBJ1-2, and perhaps TRBD1 as D gene, on 5 matching bases. Material: naive CD8+ T cells sorted from blood. Explained via the paper, the cell subset or site label denotes: CD45RA+CCR7+. The sequence derives from a man aged 18 to 35 in good health. The sequenced DNA: TGTGCCAGCAGCTCTGGCCTCAGGGCTGGGTATGGCTACACCTTC. Protein translation: CASSSGLRAGYGYTF.